The clone carrying this T cell receptor beta chain has just one count. In the authors' methods: By means of reference gene primer amplification, nucleated cell counts were estimated. Using immunoSEQ multiplex PCR, the repertoire was profiled, and TCRdb retains in-frame clones only, with some absent. For V, J and clone size, that table is used; D and trimming come from the DNA. The sample includes roughly 90,000 clones, 80% of them seen just once. The source of the sample is a study of blood T cell repertoires in COVID-19. The overall study: Specimens from acute and convalescent COVID-19 originated in the United States, Italy and Spain.

Germline-derived CDR1 and CDR2 are MDHEN and SYDVKM. The CDR3 runs 15 residues. J gave up 4 bases and V 4 bases, and 0 bases lay outside the gene matches. J is TRBJ1-6 and V is TRBV28; 11 bases are a match to TRBD1. The origin of this receptor is a woman aged 70-85 years with acute or convalescent COVID-19. The sequenced sample consisted of peripheral blood. The CDR3 is CASSWDRGYNSPLHF. The CDR3 DNA is TGTGCCAGCAGTTGGGACAGGGGGTATAATTCACCCCTCCACTTT.